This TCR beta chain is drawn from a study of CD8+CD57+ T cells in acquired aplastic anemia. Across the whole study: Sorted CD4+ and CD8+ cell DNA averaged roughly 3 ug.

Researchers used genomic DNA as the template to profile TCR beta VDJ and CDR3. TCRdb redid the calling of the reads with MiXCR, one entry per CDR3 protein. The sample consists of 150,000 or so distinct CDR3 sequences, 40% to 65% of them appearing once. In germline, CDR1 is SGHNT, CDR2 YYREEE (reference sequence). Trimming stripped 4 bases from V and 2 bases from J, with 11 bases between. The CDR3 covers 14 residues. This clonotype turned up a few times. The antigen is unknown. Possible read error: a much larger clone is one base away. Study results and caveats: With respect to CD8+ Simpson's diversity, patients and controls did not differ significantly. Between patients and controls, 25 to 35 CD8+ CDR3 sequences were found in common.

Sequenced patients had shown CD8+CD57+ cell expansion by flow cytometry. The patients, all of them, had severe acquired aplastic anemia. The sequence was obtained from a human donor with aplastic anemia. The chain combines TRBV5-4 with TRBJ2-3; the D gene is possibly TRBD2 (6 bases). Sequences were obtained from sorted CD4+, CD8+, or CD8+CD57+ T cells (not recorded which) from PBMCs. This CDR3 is CASSGSGLTDTQYF. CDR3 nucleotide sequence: TGTGCCAGCAGCGGTAGCGGTCTCACAGATACGCAGTATTTT. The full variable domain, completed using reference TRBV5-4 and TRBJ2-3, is ETGVTQSPTHLIKTRGQQVTLRCSSQSGHNTVSWYQQALGQGPQFIFQYYREEENGRGNFPPRFSGLQFPNYSSELNVNALELDDSALYLCASSGSGLTDTQYFGPGTRLTVL.